The 19 T cell receptor beta chains below were found in one sample sequenced in a study of T cell repertoires in cytomegalovirus infection. MiXCR, applied by TCRdb to the reads, yields one record per CDR3 protein. The table lists 170,000 or so distinct CDR3 sequences, about an eighth of them singletons, with more than 20% in the top ten. Sequenced input: PBMCs. The receptors shown here come from a human donor in good health (CMV status not recorded). Some clones in this sample may be carry-over from other donors' samples.

In the case of this clonotype: The junction does not match germline at one end; this may be a read error. The rearrangement uses TRBV18 and TRBJ1-6, with a tentative D call TRBD1 (6 bases). The germline CDR1 and CDR2 sequences are KGHSH and LQKENI. The length of the CDR3 is 13 residues. The CDR3 nucleotides read TGTGCCAACTCACCAGAGGGGGATTCACCCCTCCACTTT. This codes for CANSPEGDSPLHF.

This clonotype was picked up many times. The chain is built from TRBV6-6 and TRBJ1-5; a weak D match, TRBD1 (5 bases). The germline gives CDR1 MNHNY, CDR2 SVGAGI (reference sequence). The length of the CDR3 is 12 residues. Trimming took 5 bases from V and 7 from J, leaving 9 bases between them. The CDR3 DNA reads as TGTGCCAGCAGTACCCGGGACCAGCCCCAGCATTTT. Translated: CASSTRDQPQHF.

This clonotype appeared many times. This chain links TRBV7-6 with TRBJ2-3; D is unresolved. The V gene lost 6 bases and the J gene lost 2 bases, with 6 bases spanning the gap. The CDR3 contains 12 residues. Germline assignment: CDR1 SGHVS and CDR2 FNYEAQ. Written as DNA, the CDR3 is TGTGCCAGCAGTTCAAACACAGATACGCAGTATTTT. Translation gives CASSSNTDTQYF. Full variable domain (remainder filled in from reference TRBV7-6 and TRBJ2-3): GAGVSQSPRYKVTKRGQDVALRCDPISGHVSLYWYRQALGQGPEFLTYFNYEAQQDKSGLPNDRFSAERPEGSISTLTIQRTEQRDSAMYRCASSSNTDTQYFGPGTRLTVL.

This chain links TRBV6-1 with TRBJ1-1; D is uncertain. Trimming left V 5 bases short and J 4 bases short, with 8 bases between. The CDR3 is 12 amino acids. CDR1 and CDR2 (germline): MNHNS, SASEGT. The chain's CDR3 is CASSRPGTEAFF. The CDR3 DNA sequence: TGTGCCAGCAGTCGACCCGGCACTGAAGCTTTCTTT.

This chain's CDR3 is CASSQGLANADEQYF. The CDR3 bases are TGTGCCAGCAGCCAAGGACTAGCGAACGCAGACGAGCAGTACTTC. V gene TRBV3-1 combines with J gene TRBJ2-7, with 8 nucleotides matching TRBD2. CDR1 and CDR2 from the germline V gene are LGHDT and YNNKEL (reference sequence). CDR3 length equals 15 residues. V lost 1 base and J lost 5; bases outside the gene matches: 7.

To note about this clonotype: This may be a read error: a much more frequent sequence differs by one nucleotide. The CDR3, as DNA: TGTGCCAGCAGCTTAATGGGGGGCCGGACCGGGGAGCTGTTTTTT. It is translated as CASSLMGGRTGELFF. This chain connects TRBV7-3 to TRBJ2-2; D possibly uses TRBD1 or TRBD2 (6 bases each). Trimming stripped 1 base from V and 5 bases from J, with 11 bases between. Germline V CDR1 and CDR2: SGHTA, FQGTGA. The CDR3 spans 15 residues.

This clonotype was picked up a small number of times. This chain links TRBV29-1 with TRBJ2-7; perhaps TRBD1 as D (6 bases). With 6 bases removed from V and 1 base from J, the gap between germline ends came to 16 bases. The CDR3 length is 14 residues. Germline V CDR1 and CDR2: SQVTM, ANQGSEA. This CDR3 is CSVARGRSSYEQYF. The CDR3 region has the DNA TGCAGCGTCGCCAGGGGTAGGAGTTCCTACGAGCAGTACTTC.

This clonotype was observed a few times. V is TRBV18 and J is TRBJ1-1; no clear D gene. Germline CDR1 KGHSH, CDR2 LQKENI. With 1 base removed from V and 0 bases from J, the gap between germline ends came to 15 bases. The CDR3 totals 17 residues. CDR3 amino acids: CASSPLPEMNLNTEAFF. CDR3 nucleotide sequence: TGTGCCAGCTCACCACTGCCGGAGATGAACTTGAACACTGAAGCTTTCTTT.

This chain joins TRBV5-1 and TRBJ2-5, with unresolved D. This CDR3 is 12 amino acids long. The germline V gene encodes CDR1 SGHRS and CDR2 YFSETQ. The germline V and J ends were trimmed by 0 bases and 4 bases, with 4 bases remaining between them. The CDR3 bases are TGCGCCAGCAGCTTGGGCATAGAGACCCAGTACTTC. It codes for CASSLGIETQYF.

This clonotype appeared a few times. The chain links TRBV19 to TRBJ2-1; D may correspond to TRBD1 or TRBD2 (5 bases each). This CDR3 region has 17 residues. The V gene's germline CDR1 is LNHDA and CDR2 SQIVND (reference sequence). V lost 5 bases and J 5 bases, leaving 22 bases between the germline ends. The CDR3 loop is CASSQLSGTVYDNEQFF. CDR3 coding DNA: TGTGCCAGTAGTCAATTGTCCGGGACGGTGTACGACAATGAGCAGTTCTTC.

The chain employs TRBV6-2 or TRBV6-3 and TRBJ2-4, with TRBD2 matching 11 bases. This CDR3 has 20 amino acids. The J segment lost 0 bases and the V segment lost 2 bases, leaving 12 bases of the junction unmatched. Germline V gives CDR1 MNHEY, CDR2 SVGEGT. The CDR3, as DNA: TGTGCCAGCAGTTACCCAGCCGGGACTAGCGGTCTTTTAGCCAAAAACATTCAGTACTTC. As protein: CASSYPAGTSGLLAKNIQYF.

This clonotype was counted ten times or more. This CDR3 reads CASSPNQGAGFTDTQYF. The CDR3 DNA sequence: TGTGCCAGCAGTCCAAACCAGGGGGCAGGATTTACAGATACGCAGTATTTT. This sequence joins TRBV7-2 and TRBJ2-3; 8 bases are a match to TRBD1. Germline V gives CDR1 SGHTA, CDR2 FQGNSA. The trim removed 6 bases at V and 3 bases at J, leaving 14 bases unmatched. CDR3 length: 17 residues. Using reference TRBV7-2 and TRBJ2-3 for the parts outside the CDR3, the full variable domain is GAGVSQSPSNKVTEKGKDVELRCDPISGHTALYWYRQSLGQGLEFLIYFQGNSAPDKSGLPSDRFSAERTGGSVSTLTIQRTQQEDSAVYLCASSPNQGAGFTDTQYFGPGTRLTVL.

The genes are TRBV5-4 and TRBJ2-2; D call uncertain. The CDR3 sequence is 14 residues long. V was cut by 0 bases and J by 0 bases, with 3 bases left in between. Germline lookup yields CDR1 SGHNT and CDR2 YYREEE (reference sequence). The CDR3 DNA sequence: TGTGCCAGCAGCTTGGACTCGAACACCGGGGAGCTGTTTTTT. This sequence encodes CASSLDSNTGELFF. Drawing the rest from reference TRBV5-4 and TRBJ2-2, the complete variable domain is ETGVTQSPTHLIKTRGQQVTLRCSSQSGHNTVSWYQQALGQGPQFIFQYYREEENGRGNFPPRFSGLQFPNYSSELNVNALELDDSALYLCASSLDSNTGELFFGEGSRLTVL.

The chain carries TRBV11-2 and TRBJ2-7; maybe TRBD2 (6 bases). Germline loops: CDR1 SGHAT, CDR2 FQNNGV. The ends were cut back, 4 bases at V and 2 bases at J, with 24 bases in the middle. The CDR3 has 18 amino acids. As DNA, the CDR3 is TGTGCCAGCAGCTCAGTTCGGACCCTTCTAGCGCCAGCCTACGAGCAGTACTTC. It yields the protein CASSSVRTLLAPAYEQYF.

This clonotype appeared many times. The CDR3 nucleotides read TGTGCCAGCGCCCTGACGCCGAGCTCCTACGAGCAGTACTTC. Translating it yields CASALTPSSYEQYF. This chain uses TRBV7-2 with TRBJ2-7; D gene unclear. The germline V gene has CDR1 SGHTA and CDR2 FQGNSA. The V gene lost 8 bases and the J gene lost 0 bases, with 14 bases spanning the gap. This CDR3 is 14 amino acids long.

This clonotype was seen only a few times. V is TRBV28 and J is TRBJ2-5, with D hard to call. CDR1 MDHEN and CDR2 SYDVKM come from the germline V gene. The CDR3 has 14 residues. The V gene lost 3 bases and the J gene lost 1 base, with 9 bases spanning the gap. The chain's CDR3 is CASSFPGLQETQYF. As DNA, the CDR3 is TGTGCCAGCAGTTTCCCCGGTCTCCAAGAGACCCAGTACTTC.

This clonotype was detected a few times. For the CDR3, the DNA is TGTGCCAGTACCGGTTTTTACCGGGACTTCTCCTTCTACACCTTC. Encoded protein: CASTGFYRDFSFYTF. V gene TRBV19 combines with J gene TRBJ1-2, with D possibly being TRBD1 (5 bases). The CDR3 has 15 amino acids. Germline V lookup: CDR1 LNHDA, CDR2 SQIVND (reference sequence). V lost 7 bases, J lost 10 bases, and 25 bases lay in between.

This clonotype was observed many times. The chain is built from TRBV19 and TRBJ1-1; D is unclear. The V end lost 5 bases, the J end lost 6 bases, and 16 bases lay between the germline ends. The length of the CDR3 is 14 residues. Germline V gene data show CDR1 as LNHDA and CDR2 as SQIVND (reference sequence). The CDR3, as DNA: TGTGCCAGTAGTTCCTCAGGCCTACTCTCTGAAGCTTTCTTT. This codes for CASSSSGLLSEAFF.

Comment on this clonotype: A read error is possible here, since a much larger clone lies one base away. Because the CDR3's place on the DNA is in doubt, the DNA is left out and the CDR3 is given as listed by TCRdb. V gene TRBV5-6 combines with J gene TRBJ1-3; TRBD1 is taken as the D call from the table, unchecked against the DNA. Germline-derived CDR1 and CDR2 are SGHDT and YYEEEE. The CDR3 spans 16 residues, counting both ends. CDR3 region: CASSVGQGAHGNTVYF.